Shown below are 28 T cell receptor beta chains from a single sample sequenced in a study of beta chain features in type 1 diabetes. All of the isolated RNA was reverse transcribed, so expressed TCRB transcripts were sequenced. Libraries were prepared by immunoSEQ multiplex PCR; TCRdb keeps only in-frame clonotypes and omits some of them. Altogether around 160,000 clones are present, 48% being singletons, with the ten largest covering under 0.45%. Specimen: Tregs from blood. These receptors came from a man aged 18 to 29 in good health.

The chain employs TRBV29-1 and TRBJ2-6; 10 bases fit TRBD1. Germline assignment: CDR1 SQVTM and CDR2 ANQGSEA. The CDR3 covers 16 residues. Unmatched junction bases numbered 7, after V lost 6 bases and J lost 2 bases. CDR3 protein: CSVPTGGTAGANVLTF. In DNA, the CDR3 is TGCAGCGTCCCGACAGGGGGCACAGCTGGGGCCAACGTCCTGACTTTC.

This clone occurred a few times. The V gene is TRBV6-5, the J gene TRBJ2-2, with unresolved D. CDR3 length: 15 residues. CDR1 is MNHEY and CDR2 is SVGAGI in the germline V gene. Trimming shortened V by 3 bases and J by 0 bases, and 8 bases separated the two germline ends. The CDR3 here is CASSYFHPNTGELFF. In nucleotides, the CDR3 is TGTGCCAGCAGTTATTTCCATCCGAACACCGGGGAGCTGTTTTTT.

V and J are TRBV9 and TRBJ2-1, with 7 bases that match TRBD2. The CDR3 consists of 15 residues. With V trimmed by 4 bases and J by 6 bases, 10 bases remained unmatched. CDR1 is SGDLS, CDR2 YYNGEE, per germline. The DNA of the CDR3 is TGTGCCAGCAGCTCCGGACTAGTAAGGACCAATGAGCAGTTCTTC. Encoded protein: CASSSGLVRTNEQFF. The full variable domain, its missing parts supplied by reference TRBV9 and TRBJ2-1, is DSGVTQTPKHLITATGQRVTLRCSPRSGDLSVYWYQQSLDQGLQFLIQYYNGEERAKGNILERFSAQQFPDLHSELNLSSLELGDSALYFCASSSGLVRTNEQFFGPGTRLTVL.

This chain joins TRBV18 and TRBJ2-5; no clear D. The germline CDR1 and CDR2 sequences are KGHSH and LQKENI. The V end lost 3 bases, the J end lost 1 base, and 6 bases lay between the germline ends. CDR3 length: 13 residues. CDR3 DNA sequence: TGTGCCAGCTCACCTAATTCCCAAGAGACCCAGTACTTC. Protein sequence: CASSPNSQETQYF.

This clone was recorded a few times. This chain joins TRBV2 and TRBJ2-7; D gene ambiguous. CDR3 length equals 11 residues. V gave up 6 bases and J gave up 1 base, with 4 bases separating them. The germline gives CDR1 SNHLY, CDR2 FYNNEI. CDR3 sequence (DNA): TGTGCCAGCAGGACTTCCTACGAGCAGTACTTC. This translates into CASRTSYEQYF. The full variable domain, completed using reference TRBV2 and TRBJ2-7, is EPEVTQTPSHQVTQMGQEVILRCVPISNHLYFYWYRQILGQKVEFLVSFYNNEISEKSEIFDDQFSVERPDGSNFTLKIRSTKLEDSAMYFCASRTSYEQYFGPGTRLTVT.

The chain carries TRBV7-9 and TRBJ2-3, with 7 nucleotides matching TRBD1. CDR1 is SEHNR and CDR2 is FQNEAQ in the germline V gene (reference sequence). J gave up 6 bases and V 6 bases, and 12 bases lay outside the gene matches. This CDR3 has 15 residues. DNA for the CDR3: TGTGCCAGCAGTTACCCGACAGGGTTTTTGGATACGCAGTATTTT. It specifies CASSYPTGFLDTQYF.

J is TRBJ2-3 and V is TRBV5-4; 8 bases map to TRBD1. The V segment lost 0 bases and the J segment 6 bases; nucleotides outside the gene matches: 6. Germline assignment: CDR1 SGHNT and CDR2 YYREEE (reference sequence). The CDR3 is 15 residues long. DNA for the CDR3: TGTGCCAGCAGCTTGGGTTGGACAGGGTTGGATACGCAGTATTTT. This sequence encodes CASSLGWTGLDTQYF.

The DNA for the CDR3 is TGTGCCATCAGGATAGGACAACGGGGCTACACCTTC. It translates to CAIRIGQRGYTF. This chain links TRBV10-3 with TRBJ1-2, with D possibly TRBD1 on 5 matching bases. Germline V gene sequence: CDR1 ENHRY, CDR2 SYGVKD. Trimming stripped 6 bases from V and 8 bases from J, with 13 bases between. This CDR3 comprises 12 residues.

A few counts support this clone. The chain uses TRBV18 and TRBJ2-7; 9 nucleotides match TRBD2. The CDR3 loop spans 13 amino acids. CDR1 is KGHSH, CDR2 LQKENI, per germline. The V and J ends lost 6 bases and 0 bases, in that order; junction bases with no gene match: 0. This chain's CDR3 is CASSSGSSYEQYF. CDR3 sequence (DNA): TGTGCCAGCTCTAGCGGGAGCTCCTACGAGCAGTACTTC.

This clone was seen a handful of times. The chain recombines TRBV18 with TRBJ1-2; TRBD1 agrees at 8 bases. The CDR3 has 17 residues. The trim removed 4 bases at V and 6 bases at J, leaving 16 bases unmatched. From germline, CDR1 is KGHSH and CDR2 LQKENI. CDR3 sequence (DNA): TGTGCCAGCTCACTAAATCCGTTCCTGACAGGGGACCATGGCTACACCTTC. It specifies CASSLNPFLTGDHGYTF.

In its sample, this clone was seen once. The V call is TRBV19, the J call TRBJ2-7; D might be TRBD2 (6 bases). Between the trimmed V and J ends, which lost 2 bases and 0 bases, there was a span of 11 bases. Germline V CDR1 and CDR2: LNHDA, SQIVND (reference sequence). The CDR3 runs 15 residues. DNA for the CDR3: TGTGCCAGTAGTATACCCCGGGGGAACTCCTACGAGCAGTACTTC. Amino acids: CASSIPRGNSYEQYF.

This clone appeared a few times. The gene calls are TRBV20-1 and TRBJ2-7; TRBD2 is a possible D gene (5 bases). Germline CDR1 reads DFQATT; CDR2 reads SNEGSKA (reference sequence). The CDR3 extends over 11 amino acids. With 5 bases removed from V and 7 bases from J, the gap between germline ends came to 12 bases. The CDR3 DNA is TGCAGTGCTGCGATAAGGAGGGAGCAGTACTTC. Its translation: CSAAIRREQYF.

The chain links TRBV10-3 to TRBJ2-1; 10 bases are shared with TRBD2. CDR1 ENHRY and CDR2 SYGVKD come from the germline V gene. The CDR3 contains 15 residues. With 4 bases clipped from V and 2 bases from J, the junction kept 2 bases outside the gene matches. CDR3 nucleotide sequence: TGTGCCATCAGTGCTCTAGCGGGGGCCTACAATGAGCAGTTCTTC. Amino acids: CAISALAGAYNEQFF.

The V call is TRBV18, the J call TRBJ1-1, with 11 bases matching TRBD1. The CDR3 totals 16 residues. Germline V gene sequence: CDR1 KGHSH, CDR2 LQKENI. Germline trimming cut 1 base from V and 4 bases from J; bases unmatched to any gene: 5. For the CDR3, the DNA is TGTGCCAGCTCACCACGAGGACAGGGGGCTGGCACTGAAGCTTTCTTT. Residues: CASSPRGQGAGTEAFF.

The chain links TRBV2 to TRBJ1-5, with a tentative D call TRBD1 (6 bases). This CDR3 is built from 17 residues. Looked up from germline, CDR1 is SNHLY and CDR2 is FYNNEI. V lost 3 bases to trimming and J lost 2 bases, with 17 bases between them. The CDR3 sequence: CASSDGRGGPGNQPQHF. The CDR3 DNA reads TGTGCCAGCAGTGACGGTCGGGGGGGCCCGGGCAATCAGCCCCAGCATTTT.

The chain joins TRBV29-1 to TRBJ1-1; 7 bases map to TRBD1. J was trimmed by 5 bases and V by 3 bases; bases with no gene match: 9. This CDR3 has 14 residues. Germline CDR1 reads SQVTM; CDR2 reads ANQGSEA. The DNA for the CDR3 is TGCAGCGTTGAGGCCACAGGGGTGGGGACTGAAGCTTTCTTT. Its translation is CSVEATGVGTEAFF.

This chain links TRBV7-8 with TRBJ2-7; D remains ambiguous. CDR3 length equals 15 residues. The germline V gene encodes CDR1 SGHVS and CDR2 FQNEAQ. V was cut by 1 base and J by 0 bases, with 10 bases left in between. This CDR3 is CASSLERLSSYEQYF. The CDR3 bases are TGTGCCAGCAGCTTAGAAAGACTGAGCTCCTACGAGCAGTACTTC.

The V call is TRBV6-5, the J call TRBJ2-7; 7 bases agree with TRBD1. V was pared by 4 bases and J by 3 bases, with 9 bases of the junction left unmatched. Germline V gene lookup returns CDR1 MNHEY and CDR2 SVGAGI. This CDR3 is 15 amino acids long. The CDR3, as DNA: TGTGCCAGCAGTTCCTACGGACAGGCTTACTACGAGCAGTACTTC. Residues: CASSSYGQAYYEQYF.

This clone was observed a few times. The chain combines TRBV4-1 with TRBJ2-1, with 9 positions matching TRBD2. The CDR3 loop spans 17 amino acids. Per germline, CDR1 MGHRA and CDR2 YSYEKL. The junction had 6 bases not matched to a gene; V was cut back by 0 bases and J by 3 bases. The CDR3 loop is CASSQDPGLAFYNEQFF. For the CDR3, the DNA is TGCGCCAGCAGCCAAGATCCGGGACTAGCTTTCTACAATGAGCAGTTCTTC.

This clone appeared a few times. The chain combines TRBV25-1 with TRBJ2-1; 7 bases align to TRBD1. Germline CDR1 and CDR2: MGHDK and SYGVNS. The CDR3 loop spans 15 amino acids. V lost 3 bases, J lost 4 bases, and 6 bases stayed unmatched. The chain's CDR3 is CASSELGQAYNEQFF. CDR3 sequence (DNA): TGTGCCAGCAGTGAGCTCGGACAGGCTTACAATGAGCAGTTCTTC.

The chain employs TRBV7-2 and TRBJ1-1, with 7 bases matching TRBD1. The length of the CDR3 is 15 residues. Trimming at V came to 5 bases and at J to 2 bases, leaving 8 bases not matched to a gene. Germline CDR1 and CDR2: SGHTA and FQGNSA. The CDR3 DNA reads as TGTGCCAGCAGCCTAAGGGGGGACAGCAACACTGAAGCTTTCTTT. As protein: CASSLRGDSNTEAFF.

The J gene is TRBJ2-6, the V gene TRBV29-1; 16 bases match TRBD2. This CDR3 spans 17 amino acids. J lost 3 bases, V lost 6 bases, and 5 bases had no gene match. Germline assignment: CDR1 SQVTM and CDR2 ANQGSEA. The CDR3 sequence: CSVEGLAGGLGANVLTF. In nucleotides, the CDR3 is TGCAGCGTCGAGGGACTAGCGGGAGGGCTTGGGGCCAACGTCCTGACTTTC.

The chain couples TRBV28 to TRBJ2-3; a weak D match, TRBD2 (5 bases). The CDR3 length is 17 residues. The germline V and J ends were trimmed by 3 bases and 2 bases, with 18 bases remaining between them. The germline CDR1 and CDR2 sequences are MDHEN and SYDVKM. The CDR3 DNA follows: TGTGCCAGCAGTTTTGGACTTGTGGCAGCGAACACAGATACGCAGTATTTT. Translated: CASSFGLVAANTDTQYF.

This chain links TRBV5-1 with TRBJ2-2; D unresolved. This CDR3 region has 16 residues. Germline V gives CDR1 SGHRS, CDR2 YFSETQ. V shed 0 bases and J shed 3 bases, with 12 bases lying between them. The CDR3 sequence is CASSLATRQYTGELFF. CDR3 sequence (DNA): TGCGCCAGCAGCTTGGCAACGAGACAATACACCGGGGAGCTGTTTTTT. Filled out from reference TRBV5-1 and TRBJ2-2, the complete variable domain reads KAGVTQTPRYLIKTRGQQVTLSCSPISGHRSVSWYQQTPGQGLQFLFEYFSETQRNKGNFPGRFSGRQFSNSRSEMNVSTLELGDSALYLCASSLATRQYTGELFFGEGSRLTVL.

This clone was seen more than once but under ten times. This chain connects TRBV2 to TRBJ2-3, with TRBD2 matching 13 bases. The CDR3 loop spans 17 amino acids. The J segment lost 4 bases and the V segment lost 7 bases, leaving 11 bases of the junction unmatched. From germline, CDR1 is SNHLY and CDR2 FYNNEI. CDR3 residues: CASIPWTSGSVPDTQYF. The CDR3 nucleotides read TGTGCCAGCATACCCTGGACTAGCGGGAGTGTGCCAGATACGCAGTATTTT.

This rearrangement joins TRBV5-1 to TRBJ2-3; 10 bases are shared with TRBD2. The V gene end was trimmed by 2 bases and the J gene end by 4 bases; junction bases not matched to a gene: 7. Germline V gene lookup returns CDR1 SGHRS and CDR2 YFSETQ. The CDR3 runs to 16 residues. The chain's CDR3 is CASSFRLAGLADTQYF. The CDR3 bases are TGCGCCAGCAGCTTCCGACTAGCGGGCTTGGCAGATACGCAGTATTTT. The whole variable domain, filled in from reference TRBV5-1 and TRBJ2-3, reads KAGVTQTPRYLIKTRGQQVTLSCSPISGHRSVSWYQQTPGQGLQFLFEYFSETQRNKGNFPGRFSGRQFSNSRSEMNVSTLELGDSALYLCASSFRLAGLADTQYFGPGTRLTVL.

The gene calls are TRBV29-1 and TRBJ2-1, with a weak D call TRBD1 (5 bases). Germline V gene lookup returns CDR1 SQVTM and CDR2 ANQGSEA. The CDR3 spans 14 residues. Between the trimmed V and J ends, which lost 4 bases and 0 bases, there was a span of 10 bases. The CDR3 DNA reads TGCAGCGTTGTGGGGCTAAGCTCCTACAATGAGCAGTTCTTC. Its translation: CSVVGLSSYNEQFF.

Remarks on this clone: At the DNA level, this CDR3 is encoded by other sequences in the same sample as well. The genes are TRBV30 and TRBJ1-5, with TRBD1 matching over 8 bases. From germline, CDR1 is GTSNPN and CDR2 SVGIG (reference sequence). This CDR3 comprises 13 residues. V dropped 3 bases and J dropped 4; count of bases not matched to a gene: 2. The CDR3 DNA is TGTGCCTGGAGAGGACAGGGAAATCAGCCCCAGCATTTT. Its translation: CAWRGQGNQPQHF.